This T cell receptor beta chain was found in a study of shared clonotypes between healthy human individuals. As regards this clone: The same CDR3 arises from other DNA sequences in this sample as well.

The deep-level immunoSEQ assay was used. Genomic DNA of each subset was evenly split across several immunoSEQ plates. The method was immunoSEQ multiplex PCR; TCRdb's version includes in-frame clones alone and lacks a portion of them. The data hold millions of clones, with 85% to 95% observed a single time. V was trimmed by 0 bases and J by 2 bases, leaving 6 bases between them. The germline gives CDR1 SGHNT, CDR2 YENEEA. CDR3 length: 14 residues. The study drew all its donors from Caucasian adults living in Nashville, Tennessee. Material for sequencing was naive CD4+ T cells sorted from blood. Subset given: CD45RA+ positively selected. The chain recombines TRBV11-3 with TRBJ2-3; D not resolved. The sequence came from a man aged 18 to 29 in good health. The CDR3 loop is CASSLDRSTDTQYF. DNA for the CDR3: TGTGCCAGCAGCTTAGATCGGTCCACAGATACGCAGTATTTT.